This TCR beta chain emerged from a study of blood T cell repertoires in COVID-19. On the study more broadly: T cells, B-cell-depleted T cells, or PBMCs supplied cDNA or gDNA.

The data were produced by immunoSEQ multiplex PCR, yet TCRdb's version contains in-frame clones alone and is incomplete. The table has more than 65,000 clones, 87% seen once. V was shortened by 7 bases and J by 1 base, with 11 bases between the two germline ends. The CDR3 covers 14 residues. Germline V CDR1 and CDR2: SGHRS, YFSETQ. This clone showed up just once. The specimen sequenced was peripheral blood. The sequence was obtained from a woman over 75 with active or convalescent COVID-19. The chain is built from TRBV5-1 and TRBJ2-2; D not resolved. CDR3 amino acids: CASSGGMNTGELFF. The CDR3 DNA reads TGCGCCAGCTCCGGCGGCATGAACACCGGGGAGCTGTTTTTT.